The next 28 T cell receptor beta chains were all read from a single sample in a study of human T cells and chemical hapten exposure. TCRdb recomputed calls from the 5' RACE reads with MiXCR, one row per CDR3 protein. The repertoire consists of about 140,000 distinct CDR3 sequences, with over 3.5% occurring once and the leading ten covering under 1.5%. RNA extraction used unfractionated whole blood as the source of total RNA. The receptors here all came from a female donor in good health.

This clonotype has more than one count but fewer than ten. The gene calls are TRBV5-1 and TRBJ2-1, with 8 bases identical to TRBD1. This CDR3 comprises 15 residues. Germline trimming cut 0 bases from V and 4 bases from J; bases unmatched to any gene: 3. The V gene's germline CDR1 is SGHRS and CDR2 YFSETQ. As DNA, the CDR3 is TGCGCCAGCAGCTTGGGGGACAGGTGTTACAATGAGCAGTTCTTC. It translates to CASSLGDRCYNEQFF.

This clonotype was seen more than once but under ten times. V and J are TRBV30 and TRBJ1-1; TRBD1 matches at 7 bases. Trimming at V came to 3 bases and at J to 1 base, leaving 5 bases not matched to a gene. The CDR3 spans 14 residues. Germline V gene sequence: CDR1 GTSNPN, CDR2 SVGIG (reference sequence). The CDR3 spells CAWSPGTENTEAFF. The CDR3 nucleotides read TGTGCCTGGAGCCCCGGGACAGAGAACACTGAAGCTTTCTTT. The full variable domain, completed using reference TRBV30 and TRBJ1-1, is SQTIHQWPATLVQPVGSPLSLECTVEGTSNPNLYWYRQAAGRGLQLLFYSVGIGQISSEVPQNLSASRPQDRQFILSSKKLLLSDSGFYLCAWSPGTENTEAFFGQGTRLTVV.

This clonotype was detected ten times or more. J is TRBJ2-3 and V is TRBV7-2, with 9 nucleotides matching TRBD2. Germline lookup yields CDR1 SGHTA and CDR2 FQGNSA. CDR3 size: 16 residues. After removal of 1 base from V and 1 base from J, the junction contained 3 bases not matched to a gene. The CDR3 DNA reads TGTGCCAGCAGCTTAGAGGAGCGGGGGGGCACAGATACGCAGTATTTT. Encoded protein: CASSLEERGGTDTQYF.

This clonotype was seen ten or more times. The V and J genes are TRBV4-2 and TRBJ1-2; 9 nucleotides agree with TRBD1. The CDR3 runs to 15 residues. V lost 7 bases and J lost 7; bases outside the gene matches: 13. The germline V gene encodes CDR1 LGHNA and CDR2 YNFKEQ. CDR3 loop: CASNQGQGIFFGYTF. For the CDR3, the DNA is TGTGCCAGCAATCAAGGACAGGGGATCTTTTTTGGCTACACCTTC.

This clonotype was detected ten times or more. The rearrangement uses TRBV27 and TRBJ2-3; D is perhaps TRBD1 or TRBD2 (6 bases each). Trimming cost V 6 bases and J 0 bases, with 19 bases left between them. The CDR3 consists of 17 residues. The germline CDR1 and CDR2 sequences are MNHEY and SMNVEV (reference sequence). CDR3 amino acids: CASSPPGAWDSTDTQYF. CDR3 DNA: TGTGCCAGCAGCCCTCCGGGGGCCTGGGATAGCACAGATACGCAGTATTTT.

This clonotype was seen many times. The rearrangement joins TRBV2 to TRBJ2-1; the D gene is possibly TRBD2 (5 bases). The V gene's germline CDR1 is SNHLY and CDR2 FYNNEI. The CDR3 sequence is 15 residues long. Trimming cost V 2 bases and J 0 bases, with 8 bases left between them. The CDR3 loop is CASSETRASYNEQFF. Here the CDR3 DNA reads TGTGCCAGCAGTGAAACGAGGGCCTCCTACAATGAGCAGTTCTTC.

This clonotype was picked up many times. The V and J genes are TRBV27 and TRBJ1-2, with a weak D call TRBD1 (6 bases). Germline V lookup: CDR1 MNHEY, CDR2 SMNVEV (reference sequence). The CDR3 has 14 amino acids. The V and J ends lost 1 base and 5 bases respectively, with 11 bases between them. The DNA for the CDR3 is TGTGCCAGCAGTTTATATGGGGGCGCGTATGGCTACACCTTC. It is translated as CASSLYGGAYGYTF.

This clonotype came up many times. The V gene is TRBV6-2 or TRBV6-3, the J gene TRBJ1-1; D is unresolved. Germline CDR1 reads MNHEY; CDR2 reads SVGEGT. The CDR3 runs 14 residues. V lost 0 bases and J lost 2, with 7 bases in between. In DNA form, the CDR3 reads TGTGCCAGCAGTTACTCATCCCTTAACACTGAAGCTTTCTTT. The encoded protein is CASSYSSLNTEAFF.

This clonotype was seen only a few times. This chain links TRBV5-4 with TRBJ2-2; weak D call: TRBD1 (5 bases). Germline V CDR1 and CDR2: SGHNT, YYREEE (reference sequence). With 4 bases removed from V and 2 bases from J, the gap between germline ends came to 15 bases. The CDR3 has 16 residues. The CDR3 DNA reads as TGTGCCAGCAGCCCGCCCACAGGAGTCAACACCGGGGAGCTGTTTTTT. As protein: CASSPPTGVNTGELFF.

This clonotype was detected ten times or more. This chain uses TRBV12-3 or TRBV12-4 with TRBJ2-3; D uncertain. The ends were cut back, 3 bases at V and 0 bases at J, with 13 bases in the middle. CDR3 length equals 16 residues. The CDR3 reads CASSLLGQLSTDTQYF. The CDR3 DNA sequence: TGTGCCAGCAGTTTGCTAGGGCAGCTAAGCACAGATACGCAGTATTTT.

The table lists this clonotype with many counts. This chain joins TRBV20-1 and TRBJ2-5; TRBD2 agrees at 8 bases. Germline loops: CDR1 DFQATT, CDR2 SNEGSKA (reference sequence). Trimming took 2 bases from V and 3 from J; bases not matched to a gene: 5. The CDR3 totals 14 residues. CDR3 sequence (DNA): TGCAGTGCTAGAAGAGCGGGGGCGAAAGAGACCCAGTACTTC. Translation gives CSARRAGAKETQYF.

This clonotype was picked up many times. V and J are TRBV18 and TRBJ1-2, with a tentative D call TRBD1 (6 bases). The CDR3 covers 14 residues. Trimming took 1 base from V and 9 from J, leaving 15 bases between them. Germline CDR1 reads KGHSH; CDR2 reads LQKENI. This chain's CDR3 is CASSPLSSQGSYTF. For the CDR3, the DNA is TGTGCCAGCTCACCACTCTCGAGTCAGGGGAGCTACACCTTC.

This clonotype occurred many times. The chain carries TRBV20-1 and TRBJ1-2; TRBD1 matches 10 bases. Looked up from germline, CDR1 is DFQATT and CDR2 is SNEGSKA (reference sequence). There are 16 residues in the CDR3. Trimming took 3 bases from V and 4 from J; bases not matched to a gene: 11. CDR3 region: CSASPFSTGGVYGYTF. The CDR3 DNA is TGCAGTGCTAGCCCCTTCTCGACAGGGGGCGTCTATGGCTACACCTTC.

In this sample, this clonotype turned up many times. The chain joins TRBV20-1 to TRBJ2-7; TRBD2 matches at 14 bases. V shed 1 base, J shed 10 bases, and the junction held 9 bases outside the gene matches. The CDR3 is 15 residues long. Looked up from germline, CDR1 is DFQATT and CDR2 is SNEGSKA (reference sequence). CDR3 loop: CSARAPGLAGGTQYF. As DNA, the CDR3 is TGCAGTGCTAGAGCCCCCGGACTAGCGGGGGGTACTCAGTACTTC.

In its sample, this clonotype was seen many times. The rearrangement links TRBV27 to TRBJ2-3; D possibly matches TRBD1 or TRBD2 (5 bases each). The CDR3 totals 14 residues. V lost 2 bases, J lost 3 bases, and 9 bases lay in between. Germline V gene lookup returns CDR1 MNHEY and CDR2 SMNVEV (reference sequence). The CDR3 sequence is CASSLLGVTDTQYF. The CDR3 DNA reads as TGTGCCAGCAGTTTACTGGGGGTTACAGATACGCAGTATTTT.

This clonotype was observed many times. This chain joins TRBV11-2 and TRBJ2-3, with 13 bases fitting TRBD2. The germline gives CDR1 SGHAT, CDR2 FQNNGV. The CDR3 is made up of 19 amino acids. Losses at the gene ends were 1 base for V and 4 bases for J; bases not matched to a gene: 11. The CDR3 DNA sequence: TGTGCCAGCAGCTTAGTTCGGGCGGGACTAGCGGGGAGTTCAGATACGCAGTATTTT. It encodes CASSLVRAGLAGSSDTQYF.

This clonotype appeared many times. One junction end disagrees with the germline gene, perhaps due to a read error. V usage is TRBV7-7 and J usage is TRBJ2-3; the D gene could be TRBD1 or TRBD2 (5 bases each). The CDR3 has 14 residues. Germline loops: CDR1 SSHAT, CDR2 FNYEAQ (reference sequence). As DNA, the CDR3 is TGTGCTAGCAGCCCGGGACCGTCAATGGATACGCAGTATTTT. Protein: CASSPGPSMDTQYF.

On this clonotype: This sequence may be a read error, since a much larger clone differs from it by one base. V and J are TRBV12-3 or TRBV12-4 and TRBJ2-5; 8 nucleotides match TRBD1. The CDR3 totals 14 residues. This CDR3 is CASSLTGEKENQYF. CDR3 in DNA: TGTGCCAGCAGTTTGACAGGGGAAAAAGAGAACCAGTACTTC.

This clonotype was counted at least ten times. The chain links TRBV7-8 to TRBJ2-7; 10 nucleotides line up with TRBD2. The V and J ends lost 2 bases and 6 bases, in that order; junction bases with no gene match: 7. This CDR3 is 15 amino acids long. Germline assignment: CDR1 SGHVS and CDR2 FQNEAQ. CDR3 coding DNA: TGTGCCAGCAGCTTAACACAACTAGCGGGGCTCGAGCAGTACTTC. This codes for CASSLTQLAGLEQYF.

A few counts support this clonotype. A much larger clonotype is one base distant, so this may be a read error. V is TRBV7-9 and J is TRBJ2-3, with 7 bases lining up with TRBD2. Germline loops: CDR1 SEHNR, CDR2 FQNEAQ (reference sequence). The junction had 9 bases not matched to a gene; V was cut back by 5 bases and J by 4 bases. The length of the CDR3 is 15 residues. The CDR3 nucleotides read TGTGCCAGCAGCCCAGCGGGACGAGCCTCAGATACGCAGTATTTT. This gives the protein CASSPAGRASDTQYF.

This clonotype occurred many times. CDR3 sequence: CASSPRGGHSSYEQYF. The CDR3 region has the DNA TGTGCCAGCAGCCCCCGCGGAGGTCATAGCTCCTACGAGCAGTACTTC. The chain links TRBV3-1 to TRBJ2-7; D is perhaps TRBD2 (5 bases). From germline, CDR1 is LGHDT and CDR2 YNNKEL (reference sequence). The CDR3 totals 16 residues. V was trimmed by 4 bases and J by 0 bases, leaving 16 bases between them.

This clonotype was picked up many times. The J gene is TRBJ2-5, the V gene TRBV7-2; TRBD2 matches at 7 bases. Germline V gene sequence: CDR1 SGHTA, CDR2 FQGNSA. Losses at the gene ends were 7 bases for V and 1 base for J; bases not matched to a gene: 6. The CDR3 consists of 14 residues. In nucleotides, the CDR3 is TGTGCCAGCACCGAAACGGGGGGCCAAGAGACCCAGTACTTC. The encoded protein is CASTETGGQETQYF.

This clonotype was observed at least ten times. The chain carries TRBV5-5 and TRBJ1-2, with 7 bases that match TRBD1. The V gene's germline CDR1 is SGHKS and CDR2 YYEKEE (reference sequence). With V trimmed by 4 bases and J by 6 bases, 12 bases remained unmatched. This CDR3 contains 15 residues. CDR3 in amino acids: CASSLTGTALHGYTF. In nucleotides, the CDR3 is TGTGCCAGCAGCCTGACCGGGACAGCGTTACATGGCTACACCTTC.

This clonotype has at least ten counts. The DNA for the CDR3 is TGCAGTGCTAGAGCACAGAACTATGGCTACACCTTC. As protein: CSARAQNYGYTF. The V and J genes are TRBV20-1 and TRBJ1-2; no clear D gene. V gave up 1 base and J gave up 2 bases, with 5 bases separating them. Germline CDR1 reads DFQATT; CDR2 reads SNEGSKA (reference sequence). The CDR3 runs 12 residues.

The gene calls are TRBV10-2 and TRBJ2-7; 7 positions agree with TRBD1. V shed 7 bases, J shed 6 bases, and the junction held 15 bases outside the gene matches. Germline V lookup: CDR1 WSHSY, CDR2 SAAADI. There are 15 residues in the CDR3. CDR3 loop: CASKGAAAGALEQYF. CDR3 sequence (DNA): TGCGCCAGCAAGGGGGCCGCGGCAGGGGCCCTCGAGCAGTACTTC.

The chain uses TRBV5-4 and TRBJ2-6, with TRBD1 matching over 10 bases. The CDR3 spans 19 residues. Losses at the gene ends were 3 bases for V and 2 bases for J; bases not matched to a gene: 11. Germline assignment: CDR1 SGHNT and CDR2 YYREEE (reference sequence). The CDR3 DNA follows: TGTGCCAGCAGCTCCTACCCGGGACAGGGGAACGCTGGGGCCAACGTCCTGACTTTC. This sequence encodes CASSSYPGQGNAGANVLTF.

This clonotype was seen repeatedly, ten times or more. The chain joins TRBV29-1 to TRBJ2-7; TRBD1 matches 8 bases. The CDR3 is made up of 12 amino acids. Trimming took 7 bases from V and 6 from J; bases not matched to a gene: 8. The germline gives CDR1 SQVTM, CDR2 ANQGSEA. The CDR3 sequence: CSARTGSPEQYF. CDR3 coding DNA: TGCAGCGCCCGGACAGGGAGCCCCGAGCAGTACTTC.

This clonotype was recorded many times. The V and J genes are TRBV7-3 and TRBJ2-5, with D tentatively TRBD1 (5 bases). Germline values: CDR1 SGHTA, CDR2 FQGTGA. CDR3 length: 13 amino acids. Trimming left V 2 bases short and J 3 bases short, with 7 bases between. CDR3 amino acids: CASSLVREETQYF. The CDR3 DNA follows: TGTGCCAGCAGCTTAGTCAGGGAAGAGACCCAGTACTTC. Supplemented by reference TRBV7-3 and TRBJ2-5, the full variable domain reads GAGVSQTPSNKVTEKGKYVELRCDPISGHTALYWYRQSLGQGPEFLIYFQGTGAADDSGLPNDRFFAVRPEGSVSTLKIQRTERGDSAVYLCASSLVREETQYFGPGTRLLVL.